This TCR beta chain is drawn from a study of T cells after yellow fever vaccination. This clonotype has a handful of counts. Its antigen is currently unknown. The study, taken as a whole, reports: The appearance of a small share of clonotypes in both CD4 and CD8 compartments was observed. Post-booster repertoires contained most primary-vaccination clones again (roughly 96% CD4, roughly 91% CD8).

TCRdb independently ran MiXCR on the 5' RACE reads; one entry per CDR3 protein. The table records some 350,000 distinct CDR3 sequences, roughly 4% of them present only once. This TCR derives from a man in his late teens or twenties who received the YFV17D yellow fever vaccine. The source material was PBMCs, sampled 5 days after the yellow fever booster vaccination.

The DNA of the CDR3 is TGCGCCAGCAGCCAAGGTCCATCCGCGAACACCGGGGAGCTGTTTTTT. Translating it yields CASSQGPSANTGELFF. The J gene is TRBJ2-2, the V gene TRBV4-3; D gene uncertain. CDR3 length equals 16 residues. The V gene lost 1 base and the J gene lost 0 bases, with 9 bases spanning the gap. Germline V gene lookup returns CDR1 LGHNA and CDR2 YSLEER.